These 17 T cell receptor beta chains came from one sample sequenced in a study of cytomegalovirus exposure and HLA in healthy donors. Clones were read by immunoSEQ multiplex PCR, and TCRdb kept only the in-frame ones, dropping some. The sample holds 120,000 to 150,000 clones, 88% seen once. Sequencing was performed on PBMCs. Receptors were obtained from a woman in her late teens or twenties in good health and CMV-seropositive.

This chain uses TRBV18 with TRBJ2-4, with TRBD1 matching over 9 bases. Germline CDR1 is KGHSH and CDR2 is LQKENI. The CDR3 consists of 16 residues. Trimming removed 5 bases from V and 0 bases from J; junction bases left unmatched: 5. The CDR3 DNA reads TGTGCCAGCTCAGGACAGGGGACTCTAGCCAAAAACATTCAGTACTTC. Translating gives CASSGQGTLAKNIQYF.

The CDR3 loop reads CASSLGTSGIITDTQYF. The DNA for the CDR3 is TGTGCCAGCAGCTTGGGTACTAGCGGAATTATCACAGATACGCAGTATTTT. The chain employs TRBV5-4 and TRBJ2-3, with 8 bases fitting TRBD2. Germline CDR1 and CDR2: SGHNT and YYREEE (reference sequence). This CDR3 is built from 17 residues. The junction had 8 bases not matched to a gene; V was cut back by 0 bases and J by 2 bases.

This clone was observed a few times. The chain is built from TRBV11-3 and TRBJ1-3; 8 bases are a match to TRBD1. This CDR3 comprises 14 residues. Germline CDR1 reads SGHNT; CDR2 reads YENEEA. V lost 5 bases and J lost 4; bases outside the gene matches: 4. The CDR3 region is CASSADRVGNTIYF. The CDR3 coding sequence is TGTGCCAGCAGCGCGGACAGGGTCGGAAACACCATATATTTT.

V is TRBV29-1 and J is TRBJ2-6; TRBD1 is a possible D gene (6 bases). The germline gives CDR1 SQVTM, CDR2 ANQGSEA. The CDR3 consists of 16 residues. V shed 4 bases and J shed 0 bases, with 13 bases lying between them. CDR3 amino acids: CSVGDRRSSGANVLTF. The CDR3 DNA reads TGCAGCGTTGGCGACAGGAGGTCCTCTGGGGCCAACGTCCTGACTTTC.

V is TRBV4-3 and J is TRBJ1-6; tentatively, D is TRBD1 (6 bases). Trimming shortened V by 0 bases and J by 5 bases, and 14 bases separated the two germline ends. Germline V CDR1 and CDR2: LGHNA, YSLEER. There are 17 residues in the CDR3. In DNA form, the CDR3 reads TGCGCCAGCAGCCAAGATACAGGGCCGGACCATAATTCACCCCTCCACTTT. This sequence encodes CASSQDTGPDHNSPLHF.

The chain carries TRBV5-4 and TRBJ1-1, with 7 bases aligning to TRBD1. Germline V gives CDR1 SGHNT, CDR2 YYREEE (reference sequence). The V and J ends lost 4 bases and 5 bases, in that order; junction bases with no gene match: 14. This CDR3 has 16 amino acids. The CDR3 loop is CASSLPPQGRRTEAFF. The CDR3 nucleotides read TGTGCCAGCAGCCTCCCACCACAGGGGAGACGTACTGAAGCTTTCTTT. Using reference TRBV5-4 and TRBJ1-1 for the parts outside the CDR3, the full variable domain is ETGVTQSPTHLIKTRGQQVTLRCSSQSGHNTVSWYQQALGQGPQFIFQYYREEENGRGNFPPRFSGLQFPNYSSELNVNALELDDSALYLCASSLPPQGRRTEAFFGQGTRLTVV.

The rearrangement links TRBV14 to TRBJ1-6, with D possibly TRBD1 on 6 matching bases. The V and J ends lost 5 bases and 11 bases respectively, with 16 bases between them. CDR1 SGHDN and CDR2 FVKESK come from the germline V gene. The CDR3 loop spans 14 amino acids. The CDR3 region is CASSTQGRGPPLHF. The CDR3 DNA is TGTGCCAGCAGCACACAGGGCCGGGGTCCACCCCTCCACTTT.

The sample holds one count of this clone. In DNA form, the CDR3 reads TGTGCCAGCAGTTTACCCTCCTTGGACCAAGGGGGTGGCTACACCTTC. Encoded protein: CASSLPSLDQGGGYTF. The chain recombines TRBV28 with TRBJ1-2, with a tentative D call TRBD1 (6 bases). The V gene's germline CDR1 is MDHEN and CDR2 SYDVKM. V was shortened by 2 bases and J by 7 bases, with 20 bases between the two germline ends. This CDR3 contains 16 residues.

The gene calls are TRBV2 and TRBJ2-3; 8 bases fit TRBD2. J was trimmed by 13 bases and V by 1 base; bases with no gene match: 7. This CDR3 is built from 13 residues. The germline CDR1 and CDR2 sequences are SNHLY and FYNNEI. In DNA form, the CDR3 reads TGTGCCAGCAGTGAAGTGTCGGGGGGGGCGAAGTATTTT. It codes for CASSEVSGGAKYF.

The chain joins TRBV5-6 to TRBJ1-5, with D possibly TRBD1 on 5 matching bases. CDR3 length equals 15 residues. V dropped 0 bases and J dropped 4 bases, with 11 bases sitting between them. CDR1 is SGHDT, CDR2 YYEEEE, per germline. As DNA, the CDR3 is TGTGCCAGCAGCTTGGGCCCGGGGGGGAATCAGCCCCAGCATTTT. Translated: CASSLGPGGNQPQHF. Supplemented by reference TRBV5-6 and TRBJ1-5, the full variable domain reads DAGVTQSPTHLIKTRGQQVTLRCSPKSGHDTVSWYQQALGQGPQFIFQYYEEEERQRGNFPDRFSGHQFPNYSSELNVNALLLGDSALYLCASSLGPGGNQPQHFGDGTRLSIL.

V is TRBV10-3 and J is TRBJ2-3, with 8 bases identical to TRBD2. Losses at the gene ends were 5 bases for V and 6 bases for J; bases not matched to a gene: 4. CDR1 is ENHRY, CDR2 SYGVKD, per germline. The length of the CDR3 is 13 residues. Here the CDR3 reads CAISSGRFDTQYF. CDR3 in DNA: TGTGCCATCAGTAGCGGGAGATTTGATACGCAGTATTTT.

The rearrangement uses TRBV29-1 and TRBJ1-1, with unresolved D. The V gene's germline CDR1 is SQVTM and CDR2 ANQGSEA. V lost 7 bases and J 3 bases, leaving 15 bases between the germline ends. The CDR3 sequence is 13 residues long. CDR3 loop: CSAEGFMDTEAFF. Written as DNA, the CDR3 is TGCAGCGCCGAGGGTTTCATGGACACTGAAGCTTTCTTT.

The J gene is TRBJ2-1, the V gene TRBV4-2; 8 bases are a match to TRBD2. The ends lost 0 bases at V and 9 bases at J; junction bases unmatched: 4. The CDR3 is 14 amino acids. Germline V lookup: CDR1 LGHNA, CDR2 YNFKEQ. The CDR3 sequence is CASSQEILAAEQFF. CDR3 DNA sequence: TGTGCCAGCAGCCAAGAGATACTAGCGGCTGAGCAGTTCTTC.

The sample holds one count of this clone. The CDR3 region is CASSLRSTAGADTQYF. The CDR3 coding sequence is TGTGCCAGCAGCCTTCGGTCTACTGCCGGGGCAGATACGCAGTATTTT. The V gene is TRBV27, the J gene TRBJ2-3; possible D gene TRBD2, 5 bases. Germline V gives CDR1 MNHEY, CDR2 SMNVEV (reference sequence). There are 16 residues in the CDR3. The V and J ends lost 6 bases and 4 bases respectively, with 20 bases between them.

V gene TRBV27 combines with J gene TRBJ2-3; D is possibly TRBD2 (7 bases). Trimming pared 4 bases from V and 4 bases from J, leaving 18 bases between. CDR3 length equals 16 residues. CDR1 is MNHEY and CDR2 is SMNVEV in the germline V gene (reference sequence). The CDR3 protein is CASSSRRGAGADTQYF. CDR3 DNA: TGTGCCAGCAGTTCGAGACGGGGGGCCGGGGCAGATACGCAGTATTTT.

This clone has a single count. The chain has TRBV4-1 and TRBJ2-2, with 11 bases identical to TRBD2. J gave up 6 bases and V 3 bases, and 6 bases lay outside the gene matches. This CDR3 contains 16 residues. Germline V gene sequence: CDR1 MGHRA, CDR2 YSYEKL. As DNA, the CDR3 is TGCGCCAGCAGCCAGGCTACTAGCGGGAGCCCCGGGGAGCTGTTTTTT. It encodes CASSQATSGSPGELFF.

To note about this clone: At one of its ends the junction is not consistent with the germline gene, which may arise from a read error. The chain couples TRBV19 to TRBJ2-1; 11 bases fit TRBD2. CDR3 length: 14 residues. Germline V CDR1 and CDR2: LNHDA, SQIVND (reference sequence). The CDR3 DNA reads TGTGCCAGTAGCATAGCGGGAGGGCCCCGCGAGCAGTTCTTC. Protein sequence: CASSIAGGPREQFF.